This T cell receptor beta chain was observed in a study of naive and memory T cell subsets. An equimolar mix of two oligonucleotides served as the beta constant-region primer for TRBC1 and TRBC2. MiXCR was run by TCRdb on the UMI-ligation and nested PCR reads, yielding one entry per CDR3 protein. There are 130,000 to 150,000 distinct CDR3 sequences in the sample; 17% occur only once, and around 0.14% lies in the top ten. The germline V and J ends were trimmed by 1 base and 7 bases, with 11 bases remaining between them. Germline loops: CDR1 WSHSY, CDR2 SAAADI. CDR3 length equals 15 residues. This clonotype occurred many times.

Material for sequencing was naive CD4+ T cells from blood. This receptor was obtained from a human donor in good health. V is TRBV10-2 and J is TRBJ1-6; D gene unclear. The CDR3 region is CASSEWLGLNSPLHF. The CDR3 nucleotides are TGCGCCAGCAGTGAGTGGTTAGGACTGAATTCACCCCTCCACTTT.